The 8 T cell receptor beta chains below all came from one sample that was sequenced in a study of shared clonotypes between healthy human individuals. Only in-frame clones appear in the TCRdb table, and some are missing; sequencing was by immunoSEQ multiplex PCR. The sample contains 640,000 or so clones, approximately 79% of which appear only once. The sequenced sample was memory CD4+ T cells sorted from blood. Noted subset: CD45RA-negative fraction. These receptors all come from a woman aged 30 to 39 in good health.

For this clone: The junction departs from the called germline gene at one end, perhaps through a read error. The chain joins TRBV7-9 to TRBJ1-3; the D is unclear. CDR1 and CDR2 from the germline V gene are SEHNR and FQNEAQ (reference sequence). CDR3 length: 18 residues. As DNA, the CDR3 is TGTGCCAGCAGCTTAGTGGCCGGACGGATGGACTCTGAAAACACCATATATTTT. As protein: CASSLVAGRMDSENTIYF.

With regard to this clone: The sample holds other DNA sequences that translate to the same CDR3. The chain is built from TRBV11-1 and TRBJ2-5; D remains ambiguous. V was cut by 5 bases and J by 0 bases, with 4 bases left in between. Germline V gene sequence: CDR1 SGHAT, CDR2 FQDESV (reference sequence). The CDR3 length is 12 residues. As DNA, the CDR3 is TGTGCCAGCAGCAGGGACCAAGAGACCCAGTACTTC. Its translation: CASSRDQETQYF.

This clone came up many times. This chain links TRBV15 with TRBJ1-5; D is unclear. CDR3 length: 15 residues. V was trimmed by 0 bases and J by 5 bases, leaving 11 bases between them. Germline CDR1 is LNHNV and CDR2 is YYDKDF (reference sequence). This CDR3 reads CATSRDIIGHQPQHF. CDR3 in DNA: TGTGCCACCAGCAGAGACATCATTGGCCATCAGCCCCAGCATTTT.

The sample holds a few counts of this clone. This chain uses TRBV28 with TRBJ2-4, with D possibly TRBD1 on 5 matching bases. This CDR3 region has 17 residues. CDR1 is MDHEN, CDR2 SYDVKM, per germline. V was pared by 6 bases and J by 5 bases, with 23 bases between. The CDR3 nucleotides are TGTGCCAGCAGACTCGGACGTTACCCATGGGGCGAAAACATTCAGTACTTC. Translating gives CASRLGRYPWGENIQYF.

This chain uses TRBV5-1 with TRBJ2-5; TRBD2 matches at 16 bases. J gave up 5 bases and V 3 bases, and 7 bases lay outside the gene matches. The CDR3 contains 17 residues. Germline CDR1 reads SGHRS; CDR2 reads YFSETQ. Here the CDR3 DNA reads TGCGCCAGCAGCTCGGGACTAGCGGGAGGGGTATCGGAGACCCAGTACTTC. Its protein product is CASSSGLAGGVSETQYF.

The chain uses TRBV6-1 and TRBJ1-2, with D possibly being TRBD1 (5 bases). Germline V CDR1 and CDR2: MNHNS, SASEGT. The CDR3 is made up of 15 amino acids. V was pared by 5 bases and J by 3 bases, with 16 bases between. CDR3 in amino acids: CASSTQMGVDYGYTF. The CDR3, as DNA: TGTGCCAGCAGTACGCAGATGGGGGTTGACTATGGCTACACCTTC.

V and J are TRBV18 and TRBJ1-2, with D perhaps TRBD1 (5 bases). Germline V lookup: CDR1 KGHSH, CDR2 LQKENI. Trimming shortened V by 5 bases and J by 4 bases, and 8 bases separated the two germline ends. The CDR3 runs 12 residues. The CDR3 region has the DNA TGTGCCAGCTCAAGAGGGGTCTATGGCTACACCTTC. It yields the protein CASSRGVYGYTF.

V usage is TRBV28 and J usage is TRBJ1-5; 11 nucleotides line up with TRBD1. Trimming removed 6 bases from V and 0 bases from J; junction bases left unmatched: 13. The CDR3 length is 19 residues. From germline, CDR1 is MDHEN and CDR2 SYDVKM. CDR3 nucleotides: TGTGCCAGCAGCAGCTTCCGGGACAGGGGGACTAATAGCAATCAGCCCCAGCATTTT. Translating gives CASSSFRDRGTNSNQPQHF.